This T cell receptor beta chain was recorded in a study of shared clonotypes between healthy human individuals. Study observations and caveats: The study found roughly 5% of naive CD4 clonotypes shared across a few donors.

The naive CD8 population came from CD45RO-negative cells selected for CCR7, without terminally differentiated effector memory CD45RA+ cells. This CDR3 is 14 amino acids long. Germline CDR1 LNHNV, CDR2 YYDKDF (reference sequence). The V gene lost 6 bases and the J gene lost 1 base, with 7 bases spanning the gap. Produced via immunoSEQ multiplex PCR; TCRdb's table is partial and in-frame only. The repertoire holds about 590,000 clones, with about 95% as singletons. On this clone: Its antigen is currently unknown.

The chain couples TRBV15 to TRBJ2-6; D unclear. Sequencing was carried out using naive CD8+ T cells sorted from blood. This clonotype originated in a woman aged 25 to 39 in good health. CDR3 loop: CATSVPSGANVLTF. The CDR3 coding sequence is TGTGCCACCAGTGTTCCTTCTGGGGCCAACGTCCTGACTTTC. Based on the CDR3 plus reference TRBV15 and TRBJ2-6, the full variable domain is DAMVIQNPRYQVTQFGKPVTLSCSQTLNHNVMYWYQQKSSQAPKLLFHYYDKDFNNEADTPDNFQSRRPNTSFCFLDIRSPGLGDTAMYLCATSVPSGANVLTFGAGSRLTVL.